This T cell receptor (beta chain) was recorded in a study of PD-1 blockade in classical Hodgkin lymphoma. Looking at the study overall: Intravenous infusions of nivolumab 3 mg/kg reached patients every 2 weeks. Whole-study findings and limits: Significant TCR diversity gains by C4D1 occurred in CD4+ but not CD8+ cells.

In the case of this clone: The antigen remains unidentified.

The patients all showed relapse after autologous stem cell transplantation, while their brentuximab vedotin exposure varied. Profiling relied on immunoSEQ multiplex PCR, and the TCRdb table lists in-frame clones only, not all of them. This sample has more than 3,500 clones, with around 65% found just once. The J segment lost 7 bases and the V segment lost 5 bases, leaving 9 bases of the junction unmatched. This CDR3 comprises 15 residues. Per the germline V gene, CDR1 is MNHEY and CDR2 is SMNVEV (reference sequence). This specimen consisted of peripheral blood mononuclear cells (PBMCs), obtained at baseline. This rearrangement joins TRBV27 to TRBJ1-1; 11 bases match TRBD1. The clonotype was recovered from a human donor with classical Hodgkin lymphoma. This CDR3 is CASSLGQGAGSEAFF. The CDR3 bases are TGTGCCAGCAGTCTCGGACAGGGGGCTGGGAGTGAAGCTTTCTTT.